This T cell receptor (beta chain) was captured by sequencing in a study of blood T cell repertoires in COVID-19. Study as a whole: Material from acute and convalescent COVID-19 was sourced from the United States, Italy and Spain. Sources were T cells, B-cell-depleted T cells, or PBMCs; the material itself was cDNA or gDNA.

Study processing details: Reference gene primers were amplified, and this amplification served to estimate nucleated cell counts. Assay used: immunoSEQ multiplex PCR; TCRdb lists only in-frame clones, some missing. V and J calls and clone size are copied from that table; D and trimming were computed from the DNA. The sample lists more than 90,000 clones, 86% occurring once. Sequencing was performed on peripheral blood. This sequence was found in a man aged 40-49 years with acute or convalescent COVID-19.

The CDR3 DNA sequence: TGTGCCAGCAGCTTTAAAGGGAGCGGCACTGAAGCTTTCTTT. Translation: CASSFKGSGTEAFF. V gene TRBV7-9 combines with J gene TRBJ1-1; no firm D call. V was shortened by 3 bases and J by 4 bases, with 12 bases between the two germline ends. Germline CDR1 SEHNR, CDR2 FQNEAQ (reference sequence). The length of the CDR3 is 14 residues.